The 18 T cell receptor beta chains given below trace back to one sample, sequenced in a study of human T cells and chemical hapten exposure (dated by TCRdb to the early 2020s). Unfractionated whole blood was collected in Tempus Blood RNA tubes, and total RNA was extracted from that blood. The library relied on 5' RACE. The instrument was an Illumina MiSeq. TCRdb reprocessed the public reads (quality trimming at Q25 with fastp, clone calling with MiXCR) and kept in-frame beta chains. Merged by CDR3 protein, the rows form single entries marked with the most common genes and DNA. The table for this sample lists about 140,000 distinct CDR3 sequences; about 4% of them were counted only once. Over 1.2% of the sample belongs to the ten largest clones. These receptors were taken from a female donor in good health.

This clonotype came up many times. This chain connects TRBV6-5 to TRBJ2-7, with D tentatively TRBD2 (7 bases). The CDR3 totals 16 residues. Germline-derived CDR1 and CDR2 are MNHEY and SVGAGI. V lost 7 bases and J lost 0, with 19 bases in between. CDR3 sequence: CASKLLAGASSYEQYF. The DNA for the CDR3 is TGTGCCAGCAAGCTCCTGGCGGGGGCTAGCTCCTACGAGCAGTACTTC.

This clonotype was found many times. The V and J genes are TRBV14 and TRBJ1-1; D gene unclear. CDR1 and CDR2 (germline): SGHDN, FVKESK. Trimming left V 0 bases short and J 3 bases short, with 5 bases between. The CDR3 contains 13 residues. The CDR3 coding sequence is TGTGCCAGCAGCCAAGATCTGGACACTGAAGCTTTCTTT. Protein product: CASSQDLDTEAFF.

This chain uses TRBV27 with TRBJ1-1; no reliable D call. The CDR3 runs 12 residues. The V gene's germline CDR1 is MNHEY and CDR2 SMNVEV (reference sequence). V shed 11 bases and J shed 0 bases, with 10 bases lying between them. CDR3 DNA: TGTGCCTCCGTGGGGATGAACACTGAAGCTTTCTTT. Protein sequence: CASVGMNTEAFF.

This clonotype has at least ten counts. CDR3 DNA: TGTGCCAGCAGTCCAAACAAGAACACCGGGGAGCTGTTTTTT. This encodes CASSPNKNTGELFF. The rearrangement links TRBV12-3 or TRBV12-4 to TRBJ2-2; no clear D gene. The CDR3 spans 14 residues. V was cut by 5 bases and J by 1 base, with 8 bases left in between.

This clonotype was recorded at least ten times. The chain employs TRBV5-1 and TRBJ2-3; D ambiguous. This CDR3 has 15 amino acids. V was pared by 1 base and J by 0 bases, with 9 bases between. Germline lookup yields CDR1 SGHRS and CDR2 YFSETQ. As DNA, the CDR3 is TGCGCCAGCAGCTTGAGAATTCCTAGCACAGATACGCAGTATTTT. This encodes CASSLRIPSTDTQYF.

The CDR3 DNA is TGTGCCAGCAGTGGGGACAAGAGCTCTGGAAACACCATATATTTT. The encoded protein is CASSGDKSSGNTIYF. The gene calls are TRBV2 and TRBJ1-3; D may be TRBD1 (6 bases). The V gene lost 4 bases and the J gene lost 0 bases, with 10 bases spanning the gap. Per the germline V gene, CDR1 is SNHLY and CDR2 is FYNNEI. The CDR3 has 15 residues.

This clonotype showed up many times. The CDR3 region has the DNA TGTGCCAGCTCACCTTCTCCCAATTCACCCCTCCACTTT. This translates into CASSPSPNSPLHF. J is TRBJ1-6 and V is TRBV18, with D unclear. The CDR3 consists of 13 residues. Trimming took off 3 bases at V and 7 bases at J, with 7 bases between the two ends. Germline lookup yields CDR1 KGHSH and CDR2 LQKENI.

About this clonotype itself: A much larger clone differs from this one at a single base, so this may be a read error. CDR3 residues: CASSPSVTGWYGDTF. The DNA of the CDR3 is TGTGCCAGCAGCCCTTCGGTCACAGGGTGGTATGGCGACACCTTC. The rearrangement uses TRBV3-1 and TRBJ1-2; maybe TRBD1 (6 bases). CDR1 is LGHDT and CDR2 is YNNKEL in the germline V gene (reference sequence). CDR3 length: 15 residues.

This clonotype was seen at least ten times. The rearrangement uses TRBV12-3 or TRBV12-4 and TRBJ1-1; TRBD1 aligns across 7 bases. CDR3 length: 15 amino acids. V was clipped by 5 bases and J by 2 bases; unmatched bases: 8. CDR3 sequence (DNA): TGTGCCAGCAGTACAGGGGCGCGAGGAAACACTGAAGCTTTCTTT. Protein sequence: CASSTGARGNTEAFF.

This clonotype turned up a few times. The chain uses TRBV5-1 and TRBJ2-2; D is perhaps TRBD1 (6 bases). The CDR3 totals 16 residues. Trimming took off 0 bases at V and 5 bases at J, with 14 bases between the two ends. Germline CDR1 SGHRS, CDR2 YFSETQ. The CDR3 is CASSLAVGAETGELFF. The CDR3 region has the DNA TGCGCCAGCAGCTTGGCGGTGGGGGCCGAAACCGGGGAGCTGTTTTTT.

This clonotype has ten or more counts. The genes are TRBV6-1 and TRBJ1-2; no clear D gene. The V and J ends lost 3 bases and 3 bases respectively, with 8 bases between them. There are 13 residues in the CDR3. In germline, CDR1 is MNHNS, CDR2 SASEGT. The CDR3 loop reads CASSENTDYGYTF. The DNA for the CDR3 is TGTGCCAGCAGTGAGAATACCGACTATGGCTACACCTTC.

As regards this clonotype: A much more abundant neighbour one base away suggests this may be a read error. This rearrangement joins TRBV7-9 to TRBJ2-5; D gene unclear. The ends were cut back, 5 bases at V and 13 bases at J, with 23 bases in the middle. The germline CDR1 and CDR2 sequences are SEHNR and FQNEAQ (reference sequence). The CDR3 extends over 14 amino acids. CDR3 coding DNA: TGTGCCAGCAGCCTCCCCGGCAAGAACCCAGATAGGTACTTC. It specifies CASSLPGKNPDRYF.

The chain combines TRBV19 with TRBJ1-5; 9 bases match TRBD1. From germline, CDR1 is LNHDA and CDR2 SQIVND (reference sequence). V shed 7 bases, J shed 6 bases, and the junction held 10 bases outside the gene matches. The CDR3 runs 15 residues. CDR3 DNA sequence: TGTGCCAGTAAACCCCACAGGGGGCGATCTCAGCCCCAGCATTTT. It codes for CASKPHRGRSQPQHF.

This clonotype was picked up a small number of times. This chain connects TRBV7-6 to TRBJ1-1; TRBD1 matches 10 bases. The CDR3 is 21 amino acids. V lost 3 bases to trimming and J lost 1 base; unmatched junction nucleotides: 20. Germline V gene data show CDR1 as SGHVS and CDR2 as FNYEAQ. The CDR3: CASSLFVGTGVFGERNTEAFF. CDR3 nucleotides: TGTGCCAGCAGCTTGTTCGTGGGGACAGGGGTTTTCGGGGAACGGAACACTGAAGCTTTCTTT.

This clonotype appeared many times. V usage is TRBV12-3 or TRBV12-4 and J usage is TRBJ1-5; D is unclear. This CDR3 contains 14 residues. The germline V and J ends were trimmed by 4 bases and 3 bases, with 10 bases remaining between them. The CDR3 coding sequence is TGTGCCAGCAGTTCGAGTCGGAACAATCAGCCCCAGCATTTT. It specifies CASSSSRNNQPQHF.

This clonotype was recorded at least ten times. The chain couples TRBV12-3 or TRBV12-4 to TRBJ2-1; TRBD2 matches 9 bases. J was trimmed by 4 bases and V by 5 bases; bases with no gene match: 15. CDR3 size: 18 residues. CDR3 nucleotide sequence: TGTGCCAGCAGTCCCCGAAGGAGCGGTAGCGGGGGATACAATGAGCAGTTCTTC. Translating gives CASSPRRSGSGGYNEQFF.

This clonotype was observed many times. The chain links TRBV12-3 or TRBV12-4 to TRBJ2-5; 11 bases are shared with TRBD2. The CDR3 contains 15 residues. V lost 6 bases and J lost 1; bases outside the gene matches: 4. CDR3 DNA sequence: TGTGCCAGCAGCCTAGCGGGGGGAGGCCAAGAGACCCAGTACTTC. Its translation: CASSLAGGGQETQYF.

The rearrangement joins TRBV7-8 to TRBJ2-7, with 11 bases identical to TRBD2. Trimming at V came to 3 bases and at J to 3 bases, leaving 4 bases not matched to a gene. CDR1 is SGHVS and CDR2 is FQNEAQ in the germline V gene. This CDR3 contains 15 residues. The CDR3 region has the DNA TGTGCCAGCAGCTTTAGCGGGGGGGTTTTCTACGAGCAGTACTTC. Amino acids: CASSFSGGVFYEQYF.